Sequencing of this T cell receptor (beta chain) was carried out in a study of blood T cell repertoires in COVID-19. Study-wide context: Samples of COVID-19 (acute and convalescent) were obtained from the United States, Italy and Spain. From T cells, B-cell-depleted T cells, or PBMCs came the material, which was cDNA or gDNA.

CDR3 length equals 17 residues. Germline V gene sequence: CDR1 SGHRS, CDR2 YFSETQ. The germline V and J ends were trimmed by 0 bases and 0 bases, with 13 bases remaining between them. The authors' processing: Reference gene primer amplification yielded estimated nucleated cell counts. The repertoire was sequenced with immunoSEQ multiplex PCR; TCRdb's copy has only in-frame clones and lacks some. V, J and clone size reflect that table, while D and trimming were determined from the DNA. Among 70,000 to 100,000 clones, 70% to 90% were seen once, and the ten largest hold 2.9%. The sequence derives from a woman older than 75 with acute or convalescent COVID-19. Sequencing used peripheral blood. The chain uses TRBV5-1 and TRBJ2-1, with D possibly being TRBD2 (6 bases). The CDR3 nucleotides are TGCGCCAGCAGCTTGGAGTTAGGACTACCCTCCTACAATGAGCAGTTCTTC. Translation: CASSLELGLPSYNEQFF.